This TCR beta chain appears in the sequencing data of a study of tumor and adjacent non-tumor tissue in lung cancer (dated by TCRdb to 2017 to 2018). Regarding the study in general: By cancer type, the cohort comprised eleven to twelve adenocarcinoma patients, a couple of squamous cell carcinoma patients and 1 small cell lung cancer patient. Using bulk TCRbeta repertoires from around 15 lung cancer patients, the study set lung tumor tissue side by side with matched distant non-tumor lung tissue. For each patient, one tumor sample and one normal lung sample were taken, giving approximately 30 paired specimens that underwent TCRbeta CDR3 sequencing. Among the approximately 15 patients, ages ranged from about 31 to 85 years, roughly ten were men and 5 were women, and disease was TNM stage I to III. Sequencing produced more than 100,000,000 productive TCRbeta reads in total, an average of about 3.8 million reads per sample. Overall results and qualifications from the work: TCR diversity was significantly higher in younger patients, and greater tumor TCR diversity was associated with shorter overall survival and shorter disease-free survival. Significantly higher TCR diversity (inverse Simpson) was observed in tumor tissue than in normal lung tissue (around 450 vs 160, P = 0.0075, Mann-Whitney U test). The top 100 clones made up a significantly larger cumulative share of the repertoire in normal lung than in tumor tissue. Only about 15 patients were in the cohort, and the authors stated that larger samples and more detailed clinical data are needed. Because peripheral blood was not sequenced, the blood TCRbeta repertoires of the lung cancer patients in the study went unexamined. Neither the sequencing platform nor unique molecular identifiers are named or mentioned anywhere in the methods.

The CDR3 runs 14 residues from the cysteine to the phenylalanine. The sequence is cut down to CDR3 DNA, 42 bases in frame from base 1. The germline V gene (reference sequence) yields DFQATT for CDR1 and SNEGSKA for CDR2. On this clonotype itself: This receptor's antigen is unknown. Mismatch with germline at one junction end may stem from a read error.

Library construction relied on multiplex PCR. This sample was sequenced with an Illumina HiSeq 2500. TCRbeta libraries were built by three rounds of nested PCR using primers (Table S4), following protocols modified from ARM-PCR. Before sequencing, PCR products in the 200-500 bp range were cut out of the gel and cleaned up using the QIAquick gel extraction kit. The paper's processing steps were these. Reads were cleaned with Trimmomatic, merged with FLASH into complete CDR3 sequences, and assigned to V(D)J germline segments with MiTCR. VDJtools was used to compute clonal diversity as the inverse Simpson's index. A read counted as productive if the sequence was in-frame and lacked a premature stop codon. TCRdb applied fastp at Q25 and MiXCR to the public reads, then kept only in-frame beta chains. Entries are consolidated by CDR3 protein sequence, retaining the most common genes and DNA. The V and J calls and clone size come from TCRdb's table, not from the authors' own analysis. Counted in this sample were 65,000 to 80,000 distinct CDR3 sequences; 73% of them appeared once. The top ten clones comprise 28% of the sample.

RNA was extracted from bulk unsorted tissue and checked for quality with a NanoDrop ND-1000 and an Agilent 2100. The donors were newly diagnosed lung cancer patients admitted for thoracic surgery in China from August to November 2014 who had not received prior chemotherapy. The study excluded patients who had received radiotherapy or chemotherapy before or who had another cancer at the same time. Surgical tissue pieces of about 1-2.1 cm3 were preserved in RNAlater solution and were kept at -80 degrees C until use. The TCR originated in a man in his sixties with non-small cell lung cancer. Here the chain combines TRBV20-1 and TRBJ2-7; 8 of the junction bases match TRBD2. The sequenced sample was lung tumor tissue. The CDR3 sequence is CGATSGSSYYEQYF. The bases read TGCGGTGCCACAAGCGGGAGCAGTTACTACGAGCAGTACTTC.